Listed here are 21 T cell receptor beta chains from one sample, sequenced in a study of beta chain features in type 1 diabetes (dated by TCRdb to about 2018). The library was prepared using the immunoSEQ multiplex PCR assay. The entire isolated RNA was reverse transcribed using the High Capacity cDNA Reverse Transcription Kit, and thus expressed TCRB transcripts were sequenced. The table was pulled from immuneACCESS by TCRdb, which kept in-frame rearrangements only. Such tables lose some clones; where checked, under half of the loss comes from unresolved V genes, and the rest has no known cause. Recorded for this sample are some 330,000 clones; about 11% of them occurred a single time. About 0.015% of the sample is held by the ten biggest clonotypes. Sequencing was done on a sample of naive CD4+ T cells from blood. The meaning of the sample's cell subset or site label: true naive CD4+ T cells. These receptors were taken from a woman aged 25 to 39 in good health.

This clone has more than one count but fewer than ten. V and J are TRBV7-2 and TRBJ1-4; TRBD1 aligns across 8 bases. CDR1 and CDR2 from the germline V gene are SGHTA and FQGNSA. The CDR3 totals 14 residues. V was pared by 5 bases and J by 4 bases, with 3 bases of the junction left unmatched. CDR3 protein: CASSRTGINEKLFF. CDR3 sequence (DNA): TGTGCCAGCAGCCGGACAGGGATTAATGAAAAACTGTTTTTT.

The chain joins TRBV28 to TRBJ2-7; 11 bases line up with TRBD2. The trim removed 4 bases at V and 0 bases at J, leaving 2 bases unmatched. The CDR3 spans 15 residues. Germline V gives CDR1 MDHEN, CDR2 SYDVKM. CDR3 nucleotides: TGTGCCAGCAGTTCGACTAGCGGGAACTCCTACGAGCAGTACTTC. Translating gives CASSSTSGNSYEQYF.

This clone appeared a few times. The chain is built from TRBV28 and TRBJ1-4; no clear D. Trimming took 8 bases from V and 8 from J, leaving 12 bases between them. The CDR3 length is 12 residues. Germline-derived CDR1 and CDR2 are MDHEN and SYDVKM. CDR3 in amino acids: CASGLLWEKLFF. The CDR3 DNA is TGTGCCAGCGGGCTCCTCTGGGAAAAACTGTTTTTT.

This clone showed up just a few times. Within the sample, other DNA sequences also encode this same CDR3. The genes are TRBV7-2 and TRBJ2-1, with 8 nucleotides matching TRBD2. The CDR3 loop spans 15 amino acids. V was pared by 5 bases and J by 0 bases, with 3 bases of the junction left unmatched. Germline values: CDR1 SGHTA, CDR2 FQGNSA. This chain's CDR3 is CASSRGGSSYNEQFF. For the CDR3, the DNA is TGTGCCAGCAGCCGCGGGGGGAGCTCCTACAATGAGCAGTTCTTC.

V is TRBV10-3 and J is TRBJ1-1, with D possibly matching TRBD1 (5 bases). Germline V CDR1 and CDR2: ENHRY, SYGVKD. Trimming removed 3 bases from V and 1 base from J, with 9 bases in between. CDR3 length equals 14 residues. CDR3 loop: CAISDPTGNTEAFF. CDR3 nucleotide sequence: TGTGCCATCAGTGACCCAACAGGGAACACTGAAGCTTTCTTT.

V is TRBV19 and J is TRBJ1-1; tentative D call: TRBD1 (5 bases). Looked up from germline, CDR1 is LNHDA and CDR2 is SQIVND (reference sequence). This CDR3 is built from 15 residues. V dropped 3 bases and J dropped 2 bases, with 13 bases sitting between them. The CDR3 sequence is CASSIGGRINTEAFF. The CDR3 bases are TGTGCCAGTAGTATCGGGGGACGGATCAACACTGAAGCTTTCTTT.

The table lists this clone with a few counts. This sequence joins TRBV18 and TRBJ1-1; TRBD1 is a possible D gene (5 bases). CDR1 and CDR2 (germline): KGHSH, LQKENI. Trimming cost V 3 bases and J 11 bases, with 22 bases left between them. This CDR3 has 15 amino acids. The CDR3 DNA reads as TGTGCCAGCTCACCCGGAGCGGGACTGATTGATATGGCTTTCTTT. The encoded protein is CASSPGAGLIDMAFF. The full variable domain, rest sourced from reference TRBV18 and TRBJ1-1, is NAGVMQNPRHLVRRRGQEARLRCSPMKGHSHVYWYRQLPEEGLKFMVYLQKENIIDESGMPKERFSAEFPKEGPSILRIQQVVRGDSAAYFCASSPGAGLIDMAFFGQGTRLTVV.

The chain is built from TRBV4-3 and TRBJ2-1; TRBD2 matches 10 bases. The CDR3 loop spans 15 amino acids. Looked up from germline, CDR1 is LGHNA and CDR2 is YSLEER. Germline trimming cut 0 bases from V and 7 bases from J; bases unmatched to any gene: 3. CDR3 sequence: CASSQEAGGPNEQFF. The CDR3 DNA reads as TGCGCCAGCAGCCAAGAAGCGGGAGGGCCGAATGAGCAGTTCTTC.

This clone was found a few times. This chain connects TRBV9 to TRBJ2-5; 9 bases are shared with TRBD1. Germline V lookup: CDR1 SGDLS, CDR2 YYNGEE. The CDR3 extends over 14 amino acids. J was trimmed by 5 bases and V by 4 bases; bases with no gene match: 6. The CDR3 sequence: CASSPRTGVETQYF. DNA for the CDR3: TGTGCCAGCAGCCCTCGGACAGGGGTGGAGACCCAGTACTTC.

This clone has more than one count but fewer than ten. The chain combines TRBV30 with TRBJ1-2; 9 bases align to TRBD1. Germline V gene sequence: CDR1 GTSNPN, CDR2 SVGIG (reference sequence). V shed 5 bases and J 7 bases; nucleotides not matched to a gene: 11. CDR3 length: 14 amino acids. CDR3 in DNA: TGTGCCTGGGGATACCGGGACAGGGTGGTTGGCTACACCTTC. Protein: CAWGYRDRVVGYTF.

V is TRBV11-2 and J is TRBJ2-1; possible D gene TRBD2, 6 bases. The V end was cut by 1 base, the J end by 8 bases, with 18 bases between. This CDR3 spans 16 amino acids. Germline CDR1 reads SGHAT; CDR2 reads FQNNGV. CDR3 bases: TGTGCCAGCAGCTTAGCCGGGACTTCAAACCAATATGAGCAGTTCTTC. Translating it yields CASSLAGTSNQYEQFF.

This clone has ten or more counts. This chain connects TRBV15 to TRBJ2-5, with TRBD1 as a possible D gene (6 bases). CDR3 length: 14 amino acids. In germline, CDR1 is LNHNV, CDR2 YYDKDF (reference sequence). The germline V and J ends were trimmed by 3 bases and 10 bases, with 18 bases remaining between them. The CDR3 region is CATSRGVIQGFQYF. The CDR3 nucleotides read TGTGCCACCAGCAGGGGAGTAATACAGGGATTCCAGTACTTC.

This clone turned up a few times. CDR3 region: CASSRIGTSVSGANVLTF. CDR3 bases: TGTGCCAGCAGTAGAATTGGGACTAGCGTATCTGGGGCCAACGTCCTGACTTTC. This rearrangement joins TRBV27 to TRBJ2-6; 10 bases agree with TRBD2. Germline V gene sequence: CDR1 MNHEY, CDR2 SMNVEV (reference sequence). Unmatched junction bases numbered 8, after V lost 5 bases and J lost 1 base. This CDR3 contains 18 residues.

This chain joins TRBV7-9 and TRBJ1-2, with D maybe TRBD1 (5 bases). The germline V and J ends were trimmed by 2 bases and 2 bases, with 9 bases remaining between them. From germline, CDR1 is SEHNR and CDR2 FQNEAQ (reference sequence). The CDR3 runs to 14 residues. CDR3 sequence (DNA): TGTGCCAGCAGCTTAACAGGACCCAACTATGGCTACACCTTC. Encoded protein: CASSLTGPNYGYTF.

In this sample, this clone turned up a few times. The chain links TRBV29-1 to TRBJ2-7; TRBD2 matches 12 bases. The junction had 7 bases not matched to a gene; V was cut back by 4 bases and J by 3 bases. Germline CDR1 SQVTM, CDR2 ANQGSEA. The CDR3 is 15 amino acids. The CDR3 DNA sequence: TGCAGCGTTGTGACTAGCGGGAGTCCTCGCTACGAGCAGTACTTC. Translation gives CSVVTSGSPRYEQYF.

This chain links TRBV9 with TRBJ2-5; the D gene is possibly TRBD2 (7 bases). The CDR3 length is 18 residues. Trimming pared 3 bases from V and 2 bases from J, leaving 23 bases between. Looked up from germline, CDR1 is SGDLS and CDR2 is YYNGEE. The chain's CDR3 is CASSDQGRPSGKQETQYF. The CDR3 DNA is TGTGCCAGCAGCGATCAGGGGCGGCCTAGCGGCAAACAAGAGACCCAGTACTTC.

The CDR3 loop reads CASSSYAGNIQYF. DNA for the CDR3: TGTGCCAGCAGCTCCTACGCGGGAAACATTCAGTACTTC. This sequence joins TRBV11-1 and TRBJ2-4; D is perhaps TRBD2 (5 bases). This CDR3 has 13 amino acids. CDR1 SGHAT and CDR2 FQDESV come from the germline V gene (reference sequence). Trimming pared 4 bases from V and 6 bases from J, leaving 10 bases between.

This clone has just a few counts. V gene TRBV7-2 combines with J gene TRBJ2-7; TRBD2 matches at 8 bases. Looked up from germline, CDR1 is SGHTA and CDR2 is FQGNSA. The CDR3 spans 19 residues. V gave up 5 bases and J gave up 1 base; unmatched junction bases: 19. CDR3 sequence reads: CASSRPKGLGLAGSYEQYF. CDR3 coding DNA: TGTGCCAGCAGCCGCCCAAAGGGCCTGGGGCTAGCGGGTTCCTACGAGCAGTACTTC.

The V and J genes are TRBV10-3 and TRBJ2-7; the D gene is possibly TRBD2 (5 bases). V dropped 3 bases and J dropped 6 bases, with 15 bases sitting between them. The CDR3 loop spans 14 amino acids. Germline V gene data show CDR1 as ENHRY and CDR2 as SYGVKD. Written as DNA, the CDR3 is TGTGCCATCAGTGATTTTGGACTGACTCGCGAGCAGTACTTC. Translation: CAISDFGLTREQYF.

CDR3 sequence reads: CASSLSLYSGNQPQHF. The CDR3, as DNA: TGTGCCAGCAGCTTAAGTCTATATTCGGGCAATCAGCCCCAGCATTTT. The chain links TRBV7-8 to TRBJ1-5; D not resolved. Per the germline V gene, CDR1 is SGHVS and CDR2 is FQNEAQ. V was trimmed by 2 bases and J by 2 bases, leaving 13 bases between them. The CDR3 has 16 amino acids.

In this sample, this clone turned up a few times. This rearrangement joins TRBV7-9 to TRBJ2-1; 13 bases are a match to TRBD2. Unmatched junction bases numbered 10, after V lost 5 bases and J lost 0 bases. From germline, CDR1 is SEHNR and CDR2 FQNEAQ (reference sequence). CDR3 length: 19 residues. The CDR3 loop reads CASSGVGLAGVPSYNEQFF. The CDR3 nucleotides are TGTGCCAGCAGCGGGGTAGGACTAGCGGGAGTTCCCTCCTACAATGAGCAGTTCTTC.